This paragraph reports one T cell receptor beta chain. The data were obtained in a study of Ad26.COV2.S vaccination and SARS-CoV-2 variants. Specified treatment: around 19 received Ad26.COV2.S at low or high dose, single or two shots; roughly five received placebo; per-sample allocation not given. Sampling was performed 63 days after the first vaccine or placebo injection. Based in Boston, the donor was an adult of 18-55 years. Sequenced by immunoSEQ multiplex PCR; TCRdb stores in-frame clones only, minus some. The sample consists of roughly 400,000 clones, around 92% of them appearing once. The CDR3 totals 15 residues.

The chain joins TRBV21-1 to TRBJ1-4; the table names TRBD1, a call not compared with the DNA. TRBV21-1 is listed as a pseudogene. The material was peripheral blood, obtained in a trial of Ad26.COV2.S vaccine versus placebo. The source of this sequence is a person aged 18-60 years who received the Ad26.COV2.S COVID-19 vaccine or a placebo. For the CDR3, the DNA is TGTGCCAGCAGCAAAGCCAACAGGGCGAATGAAAAACTGTTTTTT. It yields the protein CASSKANRANEKLFF.